These 13 T cell receptor beta chains came from one sample sequenced in a study of T cells after yellow fever vaccination. From the 5' RACE reads, TCRdb called clonotypes with MiXCR, one entry per CDR3 protein. The table has around 320,000 distinct CDR3 sequences, about 10% seen once. Source: CD4+ T cells sorted from PBMCs, taken 45 days after the yellow fever booster vaccination. All receptors derive from a young man who received the YFV17D yellow fever vaccine.

This clonotype was seen only a few times. The chain recombines TRBV15 with TRBJ1-1; 8 positions agree with TRBD1. CDR3 length: 15 amino acids. The V gene's germline CDR1 is LNHNV and CDR2 YYDKDF (reference sequence). The ends lost 9 bases at V and 1 base at J; junction bases unmatched: 10. This CDR3 is CATKKAGGWNTEAFF. The CDR3, as DNA: TGTGCCACAAAAAAGGCAGGGGGCTGGAACACTGAAGCTTTCTTT.

As to this clonotype: An end of the junction does not agree with germline; a read error may underlie this. J is TRBJ2-2 and V is TRBV24-1; D not resolved. CDR3 length equals 17 residues. Per the germline V gene, CDR1 is KGHDR and CDR2 is SFDVKD. CDR3 sequence: CASSAMAVSSGTGELFF. The CDR3 DNA sequence: TGTGCCAGCAGTGCTATGGCAGTATCTTCTGGGACCGGGGAGCTGTTTTTT.

The sample holds a few counts of this clonotype. The chain recombines TRBV5-1 with TRBJ2-7; 11 bases are a match to TRBD2. Unmatched junction bases numbered 5, after V lost 3 bases and J lost 9 bases. This CDR3 comprises 13 residues. Germline V gives CDR1 SGHRS, CDR2 YFSETQ. The CDR3 nucleotides are TGCGCCAGCAGCTCGACTAGCGGGGCGTCGCAGTACTTC. Its translation is CASSSTSGASQYF.

CDR3 sequence (DNA): TGTGCCAGCCACACCGGGACAGGGGTAGGTTCAGATACGCAGTATTTT. Amino acid sequence: CASHTGTGVGSDTQYF. This chain uses TRBV19 with TRBJ2-3, with TRBD1 matching 10 bases. The CDR3 has 16 amino acids. V dropped 9 bases and J dropped 4; count of bases not matched to a gene: 13. Germline loops: CDR1 LNHDA, CDR2 SQIVND (reference sequence). The full variable domain, its missing parts supplied by reference TRBV19 and TRBJ2-3, is DGGITQSPKYLFRKEGQNVTLSCEQNLNHDAMYWYRQDPGQGLRLIYYSQIVNDFQKGDIAEGYSVSREKKESFPLTVTSAQKNPTAFYLCASHTGTGVGSDTQYFGPGTRLTVL.

This clonotype has only a few counts. This rearrangement joins TRBV11-2 to TRBJ1-6; TRBD1 aligns across 9 bases. The V and J ends lost 1 base and 4 bases, in that order; junction bases with no gene match: 2. The CDR3 has 16 amino acids. The germline V gene encodes CDR1 SGHAT and CDR2 FQNNGV. Here the CDR3 DNA reads TGTGCCAGCAGCTTAGGGGACAGGGCTTATAATTCACCCCTCCACTTT. As protein: CASSLGDRAYNSPLHF.

This clonotype was found many times. V and J are TRBV6-5 and TRBJ2-5; D ambiguous. This CDR3 is built from 12 residues. V lost 0 bases and J 5 bases, leaving 4 bases between the germline ends. Germline V gene data show CDR1 as MNHEY and CDR2 as SVGAGI. The CDR3 nucleotides are TGTGCCAGCAGTTACTCAGGCGAGACCCAGTACTTC. Protein sequence: CASSYSGETQYF.

This clonotype has at least ten counts. V usage is TRBV11-2 and J usage is TRBJ2-1; the D is unclear. Germline CDR1 is SGHAT and CDR2 is FQNNGV. The CDR3 is 13 amino acids. Trimming left V 1 base short and J 8 bases short, with 9 bases between. The DNA for the CDR3 is TGTGCCAGCAGCTTAGTCCCTGGCCATGAGCAGTTCTTC. Its translation is CASSLVPGHEQFF. Variable domain in full (rest from reference TRBV11-2 and TRBJ2-1): EAGVAQSPRYKIIEKRQSVAFWCNPISGHATLYWYQQILGQGPKLLIQFQNNGVVDDSQLPKDRFSAERLKGVDSTLKIQPAKLEDSAVYLCASSLVPGHEQFFGPGTRLTVL.

The chain links TRBV20-1 to TRBJ2-3; perhaps TRBD2 as D (6 bases). The V end was cut by 7 bases, the J end by 0 bases, with 20 bases between. The germline gives CDR1 DFQATT, CDR2 SNEGSKA (reference sequence). The CDR3 covers 16 residues. This CDR3 reads CSVAGKGGASTDTQYF. CDR3 bases: TGCAGTGTTGCGGGCAAGGGAGGTGCTAGCACAGATACGCAGTATTTT.

The J gene is TRBJ2-7, the V gene TRBV6-5, with 8 bases matching TRBD1. Germline lookup yields CDR1 MNHEY and CDR2 SVGAGI. Trimming at V came to 5 bases and at J to 1 base, leaving 4 bases not matched to a gene. The CDR3 covers 14 residues. Here the CDR3 DNA reads TGTGCCAGCAGTCGACAGGGGCAATCCTACGAGCAGTACGTC. Translated, it gives CASSRQGQSYEQYV.

This clonotype was found a few times. The chain recombines TRBV6-5 with TRBJ1-3; D remains ambiguous. With 5 bases removed from V and 0 bases from J, the gap between germline ends came to 8 bases. In germline, CDR1 is MNHEY, CDR2 SVGAGI. The CDR3 runs to 14 residues. This CDR3 is CASSTAVSGNTIYF. DNA for the CDR3: TGTGCCAGCAGTACGGCGGTCTCTGGAAACACCATATATTTT.

This clonotype was detected many times. The chain employs TRBV11-2 and TRBJ2-1; 11 bases map to TRBD1. The V and J ends lost 3 bases and 8 bases, in that order; junction bases with no gene match: 9. The CDR3 runs 16 residues. CDR1 is SGHAT, CDR2 FQNNGV, per germline. CDR3 nucleotides: TGTGCCAGCAGCTTTGAAGGACAGGGGGCGCAGGATGAGCAGTTCTTC. Translated: CASSFEGQGAQDEQFF. The full variable domain, with the rest looked up from reference TRBV11-2 and TRBJ2-1, is EAGVAQSPRYKIIEKRQSVAFWCNPISGHATLYWYQQILGQGPKLLIQFQNNGVVDDSQLPKDRFSAERLKGVDSTLKIQPAKLEDSAVYLCASSFEGQGAQDEQFFGPGTRLTVL.

The table lists this clonotype with many counts. As DNA, the CDR3 is TGTGCCACCAGCAGAGGGGGGGGCTACAATGAGCAGTTCTTC. Its protein is CATSRGGGYNEQFF. The genes are TRBV15 and TRBJ2-1; 7 nucleotides line up with TRBD2. V dropped 1 base and J dropped 3; count of bases not matched to a gene: 0. Germline lookup yields CDR1 LNHNV and CDR2 YYDKDF (reference sequence). This CDR3 has 14 residues.

The chain employs TRBV7-6 and TRBJ2-5, with 15 nucleotides matching TRBD2. Trimming removed 1 base from V and 8 bases from J; junction bases left unmatched: 11. This CDR3 comprises 18 residues. CDR1 is SGHVS and CDR2 is FNYEAQ in the germline V gene. The CDR3 loop is CASSLVGLAGGRFRTQYF. CDR3 in DNA: TGTGCCAGCAGCTTAGTGGGACTAGCGGGGGGCAGATTCAGAACCCAGTACTTC.